One and the same sample provided the 27 T cell receptor beta chains below, sequenced in a study of chemoradiotherapy in HPV16-positive cancers. Here immunoSEQ multiplex PCR was the method, and the copy in TCRdb shows in-frame clones only, minus some. The sample has 20,000 to 25,000 clones; approximately 87% are singletons. The sequencing used blood, collected from a patient who underwent chemoradiotherapy. Source of these receptors: a human donor with HPV-associated anogenital cancer.

V is TRBV7-6 and J is TRBJ2-7; D remains unclear. V lost 1 base to trimming and J lost 2 bases, with 6 bases between them. CDR1 and CDR2 from the germline V gene are SGHVS and FNYEAQ. The CDR3 is 13 amino acids. The CDR3 sequence: CASSLERPYEQYF. The DNA of the CDR3 is TGTGCCAGCAGCTTAGAACGGCCCTACGAGCAGTACTTC.

The DNA of the CDR3 is TGCAGCGTTGAAGAGGGACAGGGATCAGGTGGCTACACCTTC. It encodes CSVEEGQGSGGYTF. The V and J genes are TRBV29-1 and TRBJ1-2, with TRBD1 matching over 9 bases. This CDR3 is 14 amino acids long. In germline, CDR1 is SQVTM, CDR2 ANQGSEA. V trimming: 0 bases; J trimming: 7 bases; junction bases outside the gene matches: 6. Based on the CDR3 plus reference TRBV29-1 and TRBJ1-2, the full variable domain is SAVISQKPSRDICQRGTSLTIQCQVDSQVTMMFWYRQQPGQSLTLIATANQGSEATYESGFVIDKFPISRPNLTFSTLTVSNMSPEDSSIYLCSVEEGQGSGGYTFGSGTRLTVV.

This chain connects TRBV15 to TRBJ2-1; D is possibly TRBD2 (7 bases). This CDR3 has 17 residues. Germline CDR1 reads LNHNV; CDR2 reads YYDKDF (reference sequence). V was trimmed by 5 bases and J by 3 bases, leaving 20 bases between them. CDR3 nucleotides: TGTGCCACCAGCCCTCGGGGGGCCGACTGGGACTACAATGAGCAGTTCTTC. Protein product: CATSPRGADWDYNEQFF.

The DNA for the CDR3 is TGTGCCAGCAGCCGAGCGGGACAGGGGGCGAATGAGCAGTTCTTC. It codes for CASSRAGQGANEQFF. This chain uses TRBV7-9 with TRBJ2-1, with 12 bases matching TRBD1. V trimming: 5 bases; J trimming: 7 bases; junction bases outside the gene matches: 6. CDR1 and CDR2 from the germline V gene are SEHNR and FQNEAQ (reference sequence). The CDR3 spans 15 residues.

With regard to this clone: The junction differs from germline at one of its ends, possibly a read error. The rearrangement uses TRBV28 and TRBJ1-2; TRBD1 might be the D (6 bases). The germline V gene encodes CDR1 MDHEN and CDR2 SYDVKM. The CDR3 consists of 12 residues. The CDR3 nucleotides read TGTGCCAGCAGCCCTTATGGACGCTGGGGGCCCTTC. It codes for CASSPYGRWGPF.

The V gene is TRBV9, the J gene TRBJ2-7; 11 bases are a match to TRBD2. The CDR3 extends over 15 amino acids. CDR1 and CDR2 from the germline V gene are SGDLS and YYNGEE. Germline trimming cut 1 base from V and 3 bases from J; bases unmatched to any gene: 3. CDR3 residues: CASSVSTSGNYEQYF. The CDR3 region has the DNA TGTGCCAGCAGCGTATCGACTAGCGGGAACTACGAGCAGTACTTC. Full variable domain (outside the CDR3, taken from reference TRBV9 and TRBJ2-7): DSGVTQTPKHLITATGQRVTLRCSPRSGDLSVYWYQQSLDQGLQFLIQYYNGEERAKGNILERFSAQQFPDLHSELNLSSLELGDSALYFCASSVSTSGNYEQYFGPGTRLTVT.

The count of this clone is one. The rearrangement uses TRBV5-4 and TRBJ2-7, with 10 bases identical to TRBD1. V lost 4 bases, J lost 4 bases, and 8 bases stayed unmatched. CDR3 length: 15 amino acids. Germline V gene data show CDR1 as SGHNT and CDR2 as YYREEE (reference sequence). The CDR3 here is CASSPYRDRGYEQYF. The CDR3 region has the DNA TGTGCCAGCAGCCCCTACCGGGACAGGGGTTACGAGCAGTACTTC. The complete variable domain, with remaining parts taken from reference TRBV5-4 and TRBJ2-7, reads ETGVTQSPTHLIKTRGQQVTLRCSSQSGHNTVSWYQQALGQGPQFIFQYYREEENGRGNFPPRFSGLQFPNYSSELNVNALELDDSALYLCASSPYRDRGYEQYFGPGTRLTVT.

V gene TRBV6-5 combines with J gene TRBJ2-7; 7 nucleotides align to TRBD1. V shed 1 base and J 0 bases; nucleotides not matched to a gene: 3. The CDR3 loop spans 15 amino acids. Germline CDR1 reads MNHEY; CDR2 reads SVGAGI. CDR3 protein: CASSYYRGSSYEQYF. CDR3 nucleotide sequence: TGTGCCAGCAGTTACTACAGGGGAAGCTCCTACGAGCAGTACTTC.

The rearrangement links TRBV6-1 to TRBJ2-7; TRBD2 matches 12 bases. The CDR3 has 14 amino acids. Germline lookup yields CDR1 MNHNS and CDR2 SASEGT. Germline trimming cut 6 bases from V and 11 bases from J; bases unmatched to any gene: 11. The CDR3 DNA reads TGTGCCAGCAGGGGGACTAGCGGGCCACGGGGGGAGTACTTC. It translates to CASRGTSGPRGEYF.

The rearrangement uses TRBV19 and TRBJ1-6; a possible D gene is TRBD1 (6 bases). The CDR3 runs to 13 residues. Trimming removed 4 bases at V and 8 bases at J, with 9 bases between. Germline values: CDR1 LNHDA, CDR2 SQIVND (reference sequence). The CDR3 reads CASSTDSDSPLHF. DNA for the CDR3: TGTGCCAGTAGTACGGACAGTGATTCACCCCTCCACTTT.

The gene calls are TRBV27 and TRBJ2-4; TRBD1 might be the D (5 bases). The CDR3 runs 15 residues. V shed 6 bases and J shed 6 bases, with 18 bases lying between them. Germline-derived CDR1 and CDR2 are MNHEY and SMNVEV (reference sequence). The CDR3 is CASSLVGQGRNIQYF. The CDR3 DNA sequence: TGTGCCAGCAGCCTAGTTGGGCAGGGTAGAAACATTCAGTACTTC.

The chain joins TRBV19 to TRBJ2-1, with D possibly TRBD1 on 5 matching bases. With 3 bases removed from V and 7 bases from J, the gap between germline ends came to 10 bases. The CDR3 extends over 13 amino acids. The germline gives CDR1 LNHDA, CDR2 SQIVND (reference sequence). The CDR3, as DNA: TGTGCCAGTAGTATGAATAACAGGAATGAGCAGTTCTTC. As protein: CASSMNNRNEQFF.

The chain combines TRBV7-9 with TRBJ2-3; D unclear. The CDR3 totals 12 residues. V lost 7 bases, J lost 2 bases, and 7 bases lay in between. CDR1 SEHNR and CDR2 FQNEAQ come from the germline V gene (reference sequence). CDR3 DNA sequence: TGTGCCAGCAACGGACCCACAGATACGCAGTATTTT. It encodes CASNGPTDTQYF.

The V gene is TRBV7-9, the J gene TRBJ2-5, with D possibly TRBD1 on 5 matching bases. Trimming stripped 5 bases from V and 5 bases from J, with 15 bases between. The CDR3 length is 14 residues. Germline CDR1 is SEHNR and CDR2 is FQNEAQ (reference sequence). CDR3 DNA sequence: TGTGCCAGCAGCCCTGTAGGGGCCCAGGAGACCCAGTACTTC. It translates to CASSPVGAQETQYF.

This chain connects TRBV11-2 to TRBJ2-4; 9 nucleotides align to TRBD2. The CDR3 contains 14 residues. Unmatched junction bases numbered 1, after V lost 1 base and J lost 6 bases. Germline CDR1 and CDR2: SGHAT and FQNNGV. This CDR3 reads CASSLASGINIQYF. As DNA, the CDR3 is TGTGCCAGCAGCTTAGCTAGCGGGATAAACATTCAGTACTTC.

This clone was picked up a small number of times. The gene calls are TRBV19 and TRBJ1-5; D gene uncertain. V dropped 9 bases and J dropped 2 bases, with 11 bases sitting between them. Germline V lookup: CDR1 LNHDA, CDR2 SQIVND (reference sequence). This CDR3 spans 13 amino acids. Written as DNA, the CDR3 is TGTGCCAGCCAAGCTACTCGCAATCAGCCCCAGCATTTT. Protein sequence: CASQATRNQPQHF.

This rearrangement joins TRBV6-5 to TRBJ2-2, with 8 bases identical to TRBD1. The CDR3 is 13 amino acids. V lost 6 bases, J lost 6 bases, and 3 bases stayed unmatched. Germline V gene lookup returns CDR1 MNHEY and CDR2 SVGAGI. In DNA form, the CDR3 reads TGTGCCAGCAGACCAGGGGGCCCCGGGGAGCTGTTTTTT. Its protein is CASRPGGPGELFF.

The rearrangement uses TRBV23-1 and TRBJ1-2; a possible D gene is TRBD1 (5 bases). TRBV23-1 is identified as an open reading frame with a role that is uncertain. Trimming removed 8 bases from V and 9 bases from J, with 37 bases in between. The CDR3 extends over 19 amino acids. The CDR3 DNA reads as TGCGCCAGCCCCCGGAGGGGCGATTTTTCTTGTTTGTGGCGGGATAGCTACACCTTC. Amino acids: CASPRRGDFSCLWRDSYTF.

The chain uses TRBV7-8 and TRBJ2-4; TRBD1 agrees at 7 bases. CDR3 length: 15 residues. J was trimmed by 3 bases and V by 5 bases; bases with no gene match: 7. CDR1 SGHVS and CDR2 FQNEAQ come from the germline V gene. CDR3 in DNA: TGTGCCAGCAGCCCGAGGGGGCGCGGCAAAAACATTCAGTACTTC. Its translation: CASSPRGRGKNIQYF. Variable domain in full (rest from reference TRBV7-8 and TRBJ2-4): GAGVSQSPRYKVAKRGQDVALRCDPISGHVSLFWYQQALGQGPEFLTYFQNEAQLDKSGLPSDRFFAERPEGSVSTLKIQRTQQEDSAVYLCASSPRGRGKNIQYFGAGTRLSVL.

The rearrangement joins TRBV29-1 to TRBJ2-7; 10 nucleotides agree with TRBD1. The germline V gene has CDR1 SQVTM and CDR2 ANQGSEA. The CDR3 spans 14 residues. Germline trimming cut 4 bases from V and 5 bases from J; bases unmatched to any gene: 8. The CDR3 protein is CSVANWDRGNEQYF. As DNA, the CDR3 is TGCAGCGTTGCAAACTGGGACAGGGGCAACGAGCAGTACTTC.

J is TRBJ2-7 and V is TRBV28, with a weak D call TRBD1 (6 bases). The V end lost 7 bases, the J end lost 10 bases, and 17 bases lay between the germline ends. Germline V gene lookup returns CDR1 MDHEN and CDR2 SYDVKM. The length of the CDR3 is 12 residues. In DNA form, the CDR3 reads TGTGCCAGCAAAGGCCCGTCGGGACACCAGTACTTC. Protein: CASKGPSGHQYF. Filled out from reference TRBV28 and TRBJ2-7, the complete variable domain reads DVKVTQSSRYLVKRTGEKVFLECVQDMDHENMFWYRQDPGLGLRLIYFSYDVKMKEKGDIPEGYSVSREKKERFSLILESASTNQTSMYLCASKGPSGHQYFGPGTRLTVT.

The chain employs TRBV7-9 and TRBJ2-3; 11 bases align to TRBD1. This CDR3 contains 16 residues. V dropped 5 bases and J dropped 2; count of bases not matched to a gene: 6. CDR1 SEHNR and CDR2 FQNEAQ come from the germline V gene (reference sequence). CDR3 in amino acids: CASSTGDRGSTDTQYF. DNA for the CDR3: TGTGCCAGCAGCACCGGGGACAGGGGGTCCACAGATACGCAGTATTTT.

The CDR3 DNA sequence: TGCGCCAGCAGCTTGGTCGGGGTGGAAGATACGCAGTATTTT. This translates into CASSLVGVEDTQYF. The V call is TRBV5-1, the J call TRBJ2-3; TRBD2 is a possible D gene (5 bases). Trimming took off 0 bases at V and 5 bases at J, with 10 bases between the two ends. This CDR3 is built from 14 residues. Germline-derived CDR1 and CDR2 are SGHRS and YFSETQ. Drawing the rest from reference TRBV5-1 and TRBJ2-3, the complete variable domain is KAGVTQTPRYLIKTRGQQVTLSCSPISGHRSVSWYQQTPGQGLQFLFEYFSETQRNKGNFPGRFSGRQFSNSRSEMNVSTLELGDSALYLCASSLVGVEDTQYFGPGTRLTVL.

The chain uses TRBV9 and TRBJ1-2; D unresolved. The germline V and J ends were trimmed by 0 bases and 3 bases, with 6 bases remaining between them. This CDR3 is built from 13 residues. From germline, CDR1 is SGDLS and CDR2 YYNGEE. CDR3 in DNA: TGTGCCAGCAGCGTAGAATTAGACTATGGCTACACCTTC. Protein: CASSVELDYGYTF.

V gene TRBV6-6 combines with J gene TRBJ2-5; D perhaps matches TRBD2 (7 bases). Between the trimmed V and J ends, which lost 6 bases and 6 bases, there was a span of 20 bases. The CDR3 runs 15 residues. Germline CDR1 is MNHNY and CDR2 is SVGAGI (reference sequence). CDR3 residues: CASRPVQGGGKTQYF. The CDR3 region has the DNA TGTGCCAGCAGACCCGTACAGGGAGGGGGAAAGACCCAGTACTTC.

The rearrangement uses TRBV10-1 and TRBJ2-7; D call uncertain. Germline lookup yields CDR1 WNHNN and CDR2 SYGVQD (reference sequence). The CDR3 has 13 amino acids. Trimming removed 0 bases at V and 6 bases at J, with 9 bases between. In DNA form, the CDR3 reads TGCGCCAGCAGTGAGTCTGGACGACGCGAGCAGTACTTC. This encodes CASSESGRREQYF.

V is TRBV28 and J is TRBJ1-3; the D is unclear. CDR1 and CDR2 (germline): MDHEN, SYDVKM. V lost 3 bases and J lost 4, with 4 bases in between. The length of the CDR3 is 12 residues. The CDR3 coding sequence is TGTGCCAGCAGTTTTAGGGGAAACACCATATATTTT. Translated, it gives CASSFRGNTIYF. The full variable domain, in which reference TRBV28 and TRBJ1-3 provide the parts outside the CDR3, is DVKVTQSSRYLVKRTGEKVFLECVQDMDHENMFWYRQDPGLGLRLIYFSYDVKMKEKGDIPEGYSVSREKKERFSLILESASTNQTSMYLCASSFRGNTIYFGEGSWLTVV.